Listed below are T cell receptor beta chains from one sample, sequenced in a study. TCRdb re-called the 5' RACE reads through MiXCR, storing one row per CDR3 protein. The repertoire consists of about 62,000 distinct CDR3 sequences, with around 30% occurring once and the leading ten covering 2.3%. Sequenced: tumor-infiltrating naive CD4+ T cells sorted from the breast tumor. Every receptor here comes from a female donor with breast cancer. CDR3s include the opening cysteine and the closing phenylalanine or tryptophan. D genes are given only for firm matches. Clone size is stated in some rows and not others, as once, few, many or a class when expanded.

V: TRBV29-1; D: .; J: TRBJ1-2; size: .; CDR3: CSARSGADYGYTF; DNA: TGCAGCGCCCGCTCGGGGGCGGACTATGGCTACACCTTC
V: TRBV20-1; D: .; J: TRBJ1-4; size: .; CDR3: CSARDSSRVRGEKLFF; DNA: TGCAGTGCTAGAGATTCTAGTCGGGTGCGTGGTGAAAAACTGTTTTTT
V: TRBV29-1; D: .; J: TRBJ2-5; size: many; CDR3: CSVGETQYF; DNA: TGCAGCGTGGGAGAGACCCAGTACTTC
V: TRBV10-3; D: .; J: TRBJ2-7; size: .; CDR3: CAISESAGSGEQYF; DNA: TGTGCCATCAGTGAGTCCGCAGGGAGCGGCGAGCAGTACTTC
V: TRBV29-1; D: TRBD2; J: TRBJ2-3; size: once; CDR3: CSASTSGGADTQYF; DNA: TGCAGCGCCTCGACTAGCGGGGGTGCAGATACGCAGTATTTT
V: TRBV6-2/TRBV6-3; D: .; J: TRBJ1-1; size: few; CDR3: CASRKQDTEAFF; DNA: TGTGCCAGCAGAAAACAGGACACTGAAGCTTTCTTT
V: TRBV12-3/TRBV12-4; D: .; J: TRBJ1-1; size: .; CDR3: CASTKRTNTEAFF; DNA: TGTGCCAGCACCAAGCGGACTAACACTGAAGCTTTCTTT
V: TRBV20-1; D: .; J: TRBJ1-1; size: once; CDR3: CSARVGTGNTEAFF; DNA: TGCAGTGCTAGGGTCGGGACGGGTAACACTGAAGCTTTCTTT
V: TRBV5-1; D: TRBD1; J: TRBJ2-1; size: many; CDR3: CASSWTGDSSYNEQFF; DNA: TGCGCCAGCAGTTGGACAGGGGATTCGTCCTACAATGAGCAGTTCTTC
V: TRBV30; D: .; J: TRBJ1-1; size: .; CDR3: CAWSVWQPRDTEAFF; DNA: TGTGCCTGGAGCGTATGGCAGCCCAGGGACACTGAAGCTTTCTTT
V: TRBV15; D: TRBD1; J: TRBJ1-2; size: .; CDR3: CATSRSDGTDYGYTF; DNA: TGTGCCACCAGCAGAAGCGATGGGACAGACTATGGCTACACCTTC
V: TRBV27; D: TRBD1; J: TRBJ1-2; size: .; CDR3: CASYRGDYGYTF; DNA: TGTGCCAGCTACAGGGGCGACTATGGCTACACCTTC
V: TRBV10-3; D: .; J: TRBJ2-4; size: many; CDR3: CAISEAGSKNIQYF; DNA: TGTGCCATCAGTGAGGCTGGGTCCAAAAACATTCAGTACTTC
V: TRBV7-2; D: .; J: TRBJ2-5; size: few; CDR3: CASSLVGQETQYF; DNA: TGTGCCAGCAGCTTAGTTGGGCAAGAGACCCAGTACTTC
V: TRBV6-1; D: .; J: TRBJ2-5; size: .; CDR3: CTSSESETQYF; DNA: TGTACCAGCAGTGAATCTGAGACCCAGTACTTC
V: TRBV6-5; D: TRBD2; J: TRBJ2-7; size: few; CDR3: CASRSSGTVSSYEQYF; DNA: TGTGCCAGCAGATCCAGCGGGACTGTTAGCTCCTACGAGCAGTACTTC
V: TRBV7-3; D: TRBD1; J: TRBJ2-2; size: .; CDR3: CASSPDRAGTGELFF; DNA: TGTGCCAGCAGCCCAGACAGGGCGGGCACCGGGGAGCTGTTTTTT